A selection of T cell receptor beta chains follows, all from one sample in a study of CD4+ T cells in melanoma. The protocol was immunoSEQ multiplex PCR, while the TCRdb copy is restricted to in-frame clones and leaves out a portion. Of about 14,000 clones in the sample, around two thirds were seen once. The sequenced material came from cells from a culture (not recorded whether cultured in vitro). These receptors came from a human donor with melanoma. CDR3s include the opening cysteine and the closing phenylalanine or tryptophan. The D gene is left open where the match is weak. A clone size is listed for some rows: how often the clone was seen (once, few, many), or a class if it is expanded.

clone_size d_call j_call v_call cdr3_nt cdr3_aa
NA NA TRBJ1-3 TRBV4-1 TGCGCCAGCAGCCAAGGGGCCGATGGACGCACCATATATTTT CASSQGADGRTIYF
NA TRBD1 TRBJ1-2 TRBV14 TGTGCCAGCAGCCAAAGGCAGGGGGCGAACTATGGCTACACCTTC CASSQRQGANYGYTF
few NA TRBJ1-2 TRBV28 TGTGCCAGCACATCAGGGGCTGCCGCTAACTATGGCTACACCTTC CASTSGAAANYGYTF
NA NA TRBJ1-3 TRBV9 TGTGCCAGCAGGGGGGACCCTGGAAACACCATATATTTT CASRGDPGNTIYF
NA NA TRBJ2-5 TRBV5-1 TGCGCCAGCAGCTTGGATGGAACCCGGACGGAGACCCAGTACTTC CASSLDGTRTETQYF
NA TRBD1 TRBJ1-1 TRBV6-5 TGTGCCAGCGTCTTCCGACAGGGGGTCACTGAAGCTTTCTTT CASVFRQGVTEAFF
NA NA TRBJ2-2 TRBV28 TGTGCCAGCAGTTTAGTTAGACGGAACACCGGGGAGCTGTTTTTT CASSLVRRNTGELFF
NA NA TRBJ2-5 TRBV6-5 TGTGCCAGCAGGGTGGGAGAGACCCAGTACTTC CASRVGETQYF
NA NA TRBJ1-1 TRBV5-1 TGCGCCAGCAGCTTGGAGGCGACACTTGAAGCTTTCTTT CASSLEATLEAFF
once TRBD2 TRBJ2-3 TRBV5-1 TGCGCCAGCAGGGAAGGGCGGGGGATAACAGATACGCAGTATTTT CASREGRGITDTQYF
few NA TRBJ2-2 TRBV11-2 TGTGCCAGCAGAACCATTGCCACCCCGAAGCTGTTTTTT CASRTIATPKLFF
NA TRBD2 TRBJ2-5 TRBV11-2 TGTGCCACCCAGCGGGGGGCGAGCGGGGATGGAGAGACCCAGTACTTC CATQRGASGDGETQYF
once NA TRBJ1-4 TRBV19 TGTGCCAGTAGTATAGCCGAAGCAACTAATGAAAAACTGTTTTTT CASSIAEATNEKLFF
medium-sized NA TRBJ1-1 TRBV4-1 TGCGCCAGCAGCCACCCTAGGAACACTGAAGCTTTCTTT CASSHPRNTEAFF
NA NA TRBJ2-5 TRBV6-6 TGTGCCAGCAGTTACGGCGGGGAGCTCCAAGAGACCCAGTACTTC CASSYGGELQETQYF
NA NA TRBJ1-1 TRBV7-8 TGTGCCAGCAGCAGAATCGCCGCGCGGACAGAAAAAGAAGCTTTCTTT CASSRIAARTEKEAFF
few NA TRBJ1-2 TRBV5-1 TGCGCCAGCAGCTTGGACGCGGACGGCTACACCTTC CASSLDADGYTF
NA NA TRBJ2-1 TRBV2 TGTGCCAGCAGTGTCGGAGGAGAGCCTTACAATGAGCAGTTCTTC CASSVGGEPYNEQFF
few NA TRBJ1-2 TRBV7-9 TGTGCCAGCAGCCTTACTCAGGTTGGCTACACCTTC CASSLTQVGYTF
once TRBD1 TRBJ2-3 TRBV5-8 TGTGCCAGCAGCTTGGGGGGAACAGGGGTAGATACGCAGTATTTT CASSLGGTGVDTQYF
few NA TRBJ2-7 TRBV2 TGTGCCAGCAGTGTCTCTGAGGGGGTCGAGCAGTACTTC CASSVSEGVEQYF
NA NA TRBJ1-5 TRBV4-2 TGTGCCAGCAGCCAAGCCGGTTCGGGGGCGTCAGGGTCAACCAGATGGTCCCAGCATTTT CASSQAGSGASGSTRWSQHF
NA NA TRBJ1-1 TRBV5-4 TGTGCCAGCGCCACAGGGAGCACTGAAGCTTTCTTT CASATGSTEAFF
NA TRBD1 TRBJ2-2 TRBV6-1 TGTGCCAGCAGTGAAATGCGGGACAGGGGTACCGGGGAGCTGTTTTTT CASSEMRDRGTGELFF
NA NA TRBJ1-2 TRBV20-1 TGCAGTGCCGGGGGGCCGGCCGGCTACACCTTC CSAGGPAGYTF
few TRBD1 TRBJ1-6 TRBV10-2 TGCGCCAGCAGTGGGACAGGGGGTAGTTCACCCCTCCACTTT CASSGTGGSSPLHF
once NA TRBJ2-5 TRBV7-2 TGTGCCAGCAGCTTAGCGGGGACGCAAGAGACCCAGTACTTC CASSLAGTQETQYF
NA NA TRBJ1-4 TRBV5-1 TGCGCCAGCAGCTCCGGCGCGCTTCCCGAAAAACTGTTTTTT CASSSGALPEKLFF
few NA TRBJ1-5 TRBV6-5 TGTGCCAGCAGTACTGGACATTATCAGCCCCAGCATTTT CASSTGHYQPQHF
NA NA TRBJ2-3 TRBV11-1 TGTGCCAGCAGCTTGGATCCGACACGAAGCACAGATACGCAGTATTTT CASSLDPTRSTDTQYF
few NA TRBJ2-7 TRBV11-2 TGTGCCAGCAGCTTGGGTGCCGGGACAAGCTACGAGCAGTACTTC CASSLGAGTSYEQYF
NA TRBD1 TRBJ2-5 TRBV7-6 TGTGCCAGCAGCTCCGGGGACAGCGTCATTGAGGAGACCCAGTACTTC CASSSGDSVIEETQYF
NA NA TRBJ1-2 TRBV6-1 TGTGCCAGCAGTGACCCAGGGAAAAGGTATGGCTACACCTTC CASSDPGKRYGYTF
few NA TRBJ1-5 TRBV2 TGTGCCAGCAGTGAAGCGATGAAGCCCCAGCATTTT CASSEAMKPQHF
few TRBD1 TRBJ1-2 TRBV5-8 TGTGCCAGCGGCGTGACAGGGCTCGACTATGGCTACACCTTC CASGVTGLDYGYTF
NA NA TRBJ2-3 TRBV15 TGTGCCACCCGAGGGGGGTGGGCAGATACGCAGTATTTT CATRGGWADTQYF
NA TRBD1 TRBJ1-2 TRBV5-8 TGTGCCAGCAGCGCAGGGGGTAGCCCTACCTATGGCTACACCTTC CASSAGGSPTYGYTF
NA NA TRBJ1-1 TRBV10-1 TGCGCCAGCAGTTTCACAGAGTACACTGAAGCTTTCTTT CASSFTEYTEAFF
NA TRBD1 TRBJ1-5 TRBV19 TGTGCCAGTAGTACATCCCCTTTCACCAGGGGGACTTATAGCAATCAGCCCCAGCATTTT CASSTSPFTRGTYSNQPQHF
NA TRBD1 TRBJ1-2 TRBV12-5 TGTGCTAGTGGTTCCGGACAGGGGATGGTTTATGGCTACACCTTC CASGSGQGMVYGYTF
NA NA TRBJ2-2 TRBV2 TGTGCCAGCAGTGGGGGGGAGCTGTTTTTT CASSGGELFF
once TRBD2 TRBJ2-1 TRBV2 TGTGCCAGCAGTGTTCTAGCGGGGTACAATGAGCAGTTCTTC CASSVLAGYNEQFF
NA TRBD1 TRBJ2-2 TRBV5-1 TGCGCCAGCAGCGGGACAGGGCGCGGGGAGCTGTTTTTT CASSGTGRGELFF
NA NA TRBJ1-2 TRBV6-6 TGTGCCAGCAGTTACGGCGCAGGCGGATTCTATGGCTACACCTTC CASSYGAGGFYGYTF
NA TRBD1 TRBJ2-3 TRBV5-1 TGCGCCAGCAGCTTGGTTGGACAGGGGTTCGCAGATACGCAGTATTTT CASSLVGQGFADTQYF
NA TRBD1 TRBJ1-1 TRBV5-1 TGCGCCAGCAGCCGCGACAGGGCGAACACTGAAGCTTTCTTT CASSRDRANTEAFF
few TRBD1 TRBJ1-2 TRBV4-1 TGCGCCAGCAGCCAACCTAGACAGGGAAATGGCTACACCTTC CASSQPRQGNGYTF
NA NA TRBJ2-3 TRBV6-1 TGTGCCAGCAGGATCAGGAGCACAGATACGCAGTATTTT CASRIRSTDTQYF
once TRBD1 TRBJ1-5 TRBV9 TGTGCCAGCAGCGAACAGGGGGACGCGCTTGGCGGCAATCAGCCCCAGCATTTT CASSEQGDALGGNQPQHF
NA NA TRBJ2-7 TRBV7-3 TGTGCCAGCAGCTTAACCACAAACTACGAGCAGTACTTC CASSLTTNYEQYF